This T cell receptor beta chain was sequenced for a study of OX40 agonist ivuxolimab in advanced cancers. Study-level background: Patients treated during dose escalation were battling hepatocellular carcinoma, melanoma, renal cell or head and neck cancer. Findings of the study overall: Mean expanded clone counts were higher in CD8+ than CD4+ T cells.

The method was immunoSEQ multiplex PCR; TCRdb's version includes in-frame clones alone and lacks a portion of them. The sample lists about 64,000 clones, approximately 92% seen once, with more than 13% in the top ten. The germline V and J ends were trimmed by 9 bases and 0 bases, with 13 bases remaining between them. This CDR3 region has 14 residues. Germline V gene data show CDR1 as LNHNV and CDR2 as YYDKDF (reference sequence). Notes on this clone: Its antigen is not known.

The receptor's source is an adult with an advanced solid tumor such as melanoma, head and neck, liver or kidney cancer. The chain uses TRBV15 and TRBJ2-3; possibly TRBD1 for D (6 bases). The sample was CD4+ or CD8+ T cells sorted from blood, taken in a trial of the OX40 agonist ivuxolimab. The CDR3 protein is CATSVGGSTDTQYF. The CDR3 nucleotides read TGTGCCACGAGTGTAGGGGGAAGCACAGATACGCAGTATTTT.